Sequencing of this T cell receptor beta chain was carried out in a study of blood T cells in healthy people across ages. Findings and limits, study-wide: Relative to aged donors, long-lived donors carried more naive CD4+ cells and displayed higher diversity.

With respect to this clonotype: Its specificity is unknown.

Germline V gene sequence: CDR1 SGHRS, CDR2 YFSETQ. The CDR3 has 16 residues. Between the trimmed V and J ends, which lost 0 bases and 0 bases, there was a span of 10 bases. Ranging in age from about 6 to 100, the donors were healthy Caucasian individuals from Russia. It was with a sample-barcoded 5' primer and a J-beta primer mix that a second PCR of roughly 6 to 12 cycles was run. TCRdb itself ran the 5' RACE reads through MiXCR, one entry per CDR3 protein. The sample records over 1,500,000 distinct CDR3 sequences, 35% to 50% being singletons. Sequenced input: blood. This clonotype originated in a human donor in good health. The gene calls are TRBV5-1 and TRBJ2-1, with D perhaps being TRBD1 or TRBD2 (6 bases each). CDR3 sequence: CASSLEGGSSYNEQFF. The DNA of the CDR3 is TGCGCCAGCAGCTTGGAGGGGGGCTCCTCCTACAATGAGCAGTTCTTC. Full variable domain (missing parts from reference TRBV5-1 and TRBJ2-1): KAGVTQTPRYLIKTRGQQVTLSCSPISGHRSVSWYQQTPGQGLQFLFEYFSETQRNKGNFPGRFSGRQFSNSRSEMNVSTLELGDSALYLCASSLEGGSSYNEQFFGPGTRLTVL.